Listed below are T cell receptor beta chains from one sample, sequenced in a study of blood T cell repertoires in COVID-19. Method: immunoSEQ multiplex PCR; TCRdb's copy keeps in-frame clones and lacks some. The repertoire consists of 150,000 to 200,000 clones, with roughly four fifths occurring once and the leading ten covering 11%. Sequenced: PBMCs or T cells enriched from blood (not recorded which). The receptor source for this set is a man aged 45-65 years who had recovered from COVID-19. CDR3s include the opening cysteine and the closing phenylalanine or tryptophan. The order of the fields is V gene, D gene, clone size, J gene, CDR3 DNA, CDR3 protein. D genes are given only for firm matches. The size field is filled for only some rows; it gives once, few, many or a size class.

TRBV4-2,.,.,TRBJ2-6,TGTGCCAGCAGCCGAGTAGCTGGAGACAGGTTCTCTGGGGCCAACGTCCTGACTTTC,CASSRVAGDRFSGANVLTF
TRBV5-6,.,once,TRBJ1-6,TGTGCCAGCAGCTTGGCGGTGGGGGGGGGCCCCCTCCACTTT,CASSLAVGGGPLHF
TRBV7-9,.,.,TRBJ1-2,TGTGCCAGCAGCTTAGTTTTGGGGCCGAACTATGGCTACACCTTC,CASSLVLGPNYGYTF
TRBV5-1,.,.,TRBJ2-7,TGCGCCAGCAGCTGGGACTCGTGGGAGCAGTACTTC,CASSWDSWEQYF
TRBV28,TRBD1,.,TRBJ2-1,TGTGCCAGCAGTCTCCCCGGGACAGGGGTCTTGAATGAGCAGTTCTTC,CASSLPGTGVLNEQFF
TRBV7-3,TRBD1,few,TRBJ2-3,TGTGCCAGCAGTCGATCAGGGGGAAAGGTGGATACGCAGTATTTT,CASSRSGGKVDTQYF
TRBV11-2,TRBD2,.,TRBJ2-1,TGTGCCAGCAGCTTAAGGGAGGGGTGGGACTTTCGTGGAGAGCAGTTCTTC,CASSLREGWDFRGEQFF
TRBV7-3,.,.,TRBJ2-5,TGTGCCAGCAGCCGCGGCTATCAGGAGACCCAGTACTTC,CASSRGYQETQYF
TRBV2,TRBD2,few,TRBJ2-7,TGTGCCAGCAGTGCCTTGCTAGCGGGAGGCCTGGTGGAGCAGTACTTC,CASSALLAGGLVEQYF
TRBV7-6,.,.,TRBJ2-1,TGTGCCAGCAGCTCGACAGGGACTCACTACAATGAGCAGTTCTTC,CASSSTGTHYNEQFF
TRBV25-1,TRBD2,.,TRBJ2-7,TGTGCCAGCAGCGGGACTAGCGGATCCGAGCAGTACTTC,CASSGTSGSEQYF
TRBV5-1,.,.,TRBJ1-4,TGCGCCAGCCGCCTAGGACAGCATGAAAAACTGTTTTTT,CASRLGQHEKLFF
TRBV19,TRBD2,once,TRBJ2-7,TGTGCCAGTACCGGGGGTGAGCGGGGCTTTTCCTACGAGCAGTACTTC,CASTGGERGFSYEQYF
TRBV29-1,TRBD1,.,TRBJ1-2,TGCAGCGTTGAAGTAGGACAGGCAGGGAAGCGGGGCTACACCTTC,CSVEVGQAGKRGYTF
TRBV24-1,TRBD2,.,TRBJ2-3,TGTGCCACCAGTGACCCCGGGACTAGCGGGGGACAAAGGGCAGATACGCAGTATTTT,CATSDPGTSGGQRADTQYF
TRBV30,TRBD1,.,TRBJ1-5,TGTGCCTGGGGACAGGGGCTCGATCAGCCCCAGCATTTT,CAWGQGLDQPQHF
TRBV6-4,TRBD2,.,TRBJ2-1,TGTGCCAGCAGTGACGGGGCTAGCGGGAGGAGTGAGCAGTTCTTC,CASSDGASGRSEQFF
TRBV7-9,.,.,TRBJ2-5,TGTGCCAGCAGCTCCACGGGGCAAGAGACCCAGTACTTC,CASSSTGQETQYF
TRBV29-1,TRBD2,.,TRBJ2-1,TGCAGCGTTGAAGATTCTTGGCTAGCGGAAAAGGATGAGCAGTTCTTC,CSVEDSWLAEKDEQFF
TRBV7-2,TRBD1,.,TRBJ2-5,TGTGCCAGCATCCGGGACAGACACCAAGAGACCCAGTACTTC,CASIRDRHQETQYF
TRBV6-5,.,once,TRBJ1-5,TGTGCCAGTAATCTCTGGCCCCAGCATTTT,CASNLWPQHF
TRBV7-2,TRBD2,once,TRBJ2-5,TGTGCCAGCAGCTTAGTCGCTAGCGGGGGGACCGAGACCCAGTACTTC,CASSLVASGGTETQYF
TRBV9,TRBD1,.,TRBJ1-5,TGTGCCAGCAGCGTAGGTCAGGGGGCAGATCAGCCCCAGCATTTT,CASSVGQGADQPQHF
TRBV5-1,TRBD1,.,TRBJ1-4,TGCGCCAGCAGCCCTCCTTCCGGGACAGGGATAGAAAAACTGTTTTTT,CASSPPSGTGIEKLFF
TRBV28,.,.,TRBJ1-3,TGTGCCAGCAGTTTTCGGGGAAACACCATATATTTT,CASSFRGNTIYF
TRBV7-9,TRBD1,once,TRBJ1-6,TGTGCCAGCAGCTCGGACAGGGGGTCCCTCCACTTT,CASSSDRGSLHF
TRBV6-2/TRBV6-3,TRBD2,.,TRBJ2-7,TGTGCCAGCAGCCTTAAGCGGGAGAGGAACGAGCAGTACTTC,CASSLKRERNEQYF
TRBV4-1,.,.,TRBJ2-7,TGCGCCAGCAGCCAAGTACAGGCGTCCTACGAGCAGTACTTC,CASSQVQASYEQYF
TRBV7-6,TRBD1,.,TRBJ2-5,TGTGCCAGCAGCTCCGTAACAGGGGTTGTAGAGACCCAGTACTTC,CASSSVTGVVETQYF
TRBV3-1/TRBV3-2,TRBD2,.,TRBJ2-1,TGTGCCAGCAGCCAACGTACTCGGGGACTAGCGGGAGTGTCGAATGAGCAGTTCTTC,CASSQRTRGLAGVSNEQFF
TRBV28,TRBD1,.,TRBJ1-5,TGTGCCAGCACCCTAAGGGGGACAGGGGGCCAGCCCCAGCATTTT,CASTLRGTGGQPQHF
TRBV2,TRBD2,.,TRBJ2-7,TGTGCCAGCAGGGATTCGGGACTAGCGCCTCTTGGGAGGTACGAGCAGTACTTC,CASRDSGLAPLGRYEQYF
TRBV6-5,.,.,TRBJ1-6,TGTGCCAGCAGTTACGAGCGTTTAAGGTCACCCCTCCACTTT,CASSYERLRSPLHF
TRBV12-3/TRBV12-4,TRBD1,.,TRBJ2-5,TGTGCCAGCGCTACAGGGGCCCAAGAGACCCAGTACTTC,CASATGAQETQYF
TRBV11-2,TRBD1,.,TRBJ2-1,TGTGCCAGCAGGAGGGACAGTCTATCCAAAGGGCAGTTCTTC,CASRRDSLSKGQFF
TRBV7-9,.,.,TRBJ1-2,TGTGCCAGCAGCTTTATTAACTATGGCTACACCTTC,CASSFINYGYTF
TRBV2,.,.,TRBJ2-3,TGTGCCAGCACGTTTACAGGGCCCCCTCTCACAGATACGCAGTATTTT,CASTFTGPPLTDTQYF
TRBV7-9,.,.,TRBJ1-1,TGTGCCAGCAGCCCTCGGGGTTCCGGTTTGAACACTGAAGCTTTCTTT,CASSPRGSGLNTEAFF
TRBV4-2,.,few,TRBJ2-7,TGTGCCAGCAGCCAAGATATCTCCAGATCCCACGAGCAGTACTTC,CASSQDISRSHEQYF
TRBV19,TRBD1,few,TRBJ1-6,TGTGCCAGTAGTCGAAGGACAGGGGGCGATTCACCCCTCCACTTT,CASSRRTGGDSPLHF
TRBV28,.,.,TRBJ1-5,TGTGCCAGCAGGGCTAGAGGGAGCAATCAGCCCCAGCATTTT,CASRARGSNQPQHF
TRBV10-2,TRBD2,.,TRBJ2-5,TGCGCCAGCAGTGTAGCGGGACCAGAGACCCAGTACTTC,CASSVAGPETQYF
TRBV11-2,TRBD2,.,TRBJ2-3,TGTGCCAGCAGCCGGGGGGACTTTTACACAGATACGCAGTATTTT,CASSRGDFYTDTQYF
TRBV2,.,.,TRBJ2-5,TGTGCCAGCAGTGAAGCGCTTCTGGGGCCCCTCCGGACCCAGTACTTC,CASSEALLGPLRTQYF
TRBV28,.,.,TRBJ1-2,TGTGCCAGCAGTACGGGACATTTCGGCTACACCTTC,CASSTGHFGYTF
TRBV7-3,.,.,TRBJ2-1,TGTGCCAGCAGCTTCGGACAGTTCGATGAGCAGTTCTTC,CASSFGQFDEQFF
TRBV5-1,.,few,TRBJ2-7,TGCGCCAGCAGCTTGGACGCTCACTCGTACGAGCAGTACTTC,CASSLDAHSYEQYF
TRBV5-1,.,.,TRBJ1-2,TGCGCCAGCAGAACGGACAGACTACTTAACTATGGCTACACCTTC,CASRTDRLLNYGYTF
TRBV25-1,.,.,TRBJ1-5,TGTGCCAGCAGGGCGGAATACAATCAGCCCCAGCATTTT,CASRAEYNQPQHF
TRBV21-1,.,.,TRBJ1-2,TGTGCCAGCAGCAAAGGACCACGGACAGGAAATTATGGCTACACCTTC,CASSKGPRTGNYGYTF
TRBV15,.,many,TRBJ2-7,TGTGCCACCAGCAGAGAAACGATAGCGGATTCCTACGAGCAGTACTTC,CATSRETIADSYEQYF
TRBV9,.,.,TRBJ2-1,TGTGCCAGCAGCGCCCACCCCGGGGGCTCCTACAATGAGCAGTTCTTC,CASSAHPGGSYNEQFF
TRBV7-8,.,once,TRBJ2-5,TGTGCCAGCAGCTTAGTTTTGGGGGGTCAAGAGACCCAGTACTTC,CASSLVLGGQETQYF
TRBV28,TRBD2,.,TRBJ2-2,TGTGCCTCGACTAGCGGGGGGGCTACCGGGGAGCTGTTTTTT,CASTSGGATGELFF
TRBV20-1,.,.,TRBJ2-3,TGCAGTGCTAGTCAAGCTAGCACAGATACGCAGTATTTT,CSASQASTDTQYF
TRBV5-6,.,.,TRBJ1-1,TGTGCCAGCAGCTTGACTGAAAACACTGAAGCTTTCTTT,CASSLTENTEAFF
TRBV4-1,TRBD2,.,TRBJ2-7,TGCGCCAGCAGCCAACCAGCGGGACCTTCCTACGAGCAGTACTTC,CASSQPAGPSYEQYF
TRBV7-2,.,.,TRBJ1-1,TGTGCCAGCGCCTTACGAGGAGCGAACACTGAAGCTTTCTTT,CASALRGANTEAFF
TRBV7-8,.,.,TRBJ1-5,TGTGCCAGCAGCTTAGGATCGGGGTTAGGTCAGCCCCAGCATTTT,CASSLGSGLGQPQHF
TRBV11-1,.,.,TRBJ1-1,TGTGCCAGCACCCAAAACAGGGTAAACACTGAAGCTTTCTTT,CASTQNRVNTEAFF